This TCR beta chain comes out of a study of patients and donors after allogeneic stem cell transplantation. Germline V gene data show CDR1 as SGDLS and CDR2 as YYNGEE. With 0 bases removed from V and 6 bases from J, the gap between germline ends came to 27 bases. This CDR3 has 20 residues. TCRdb passed the RT-PCR reads through MiXCR, listing each CDR3 protein once. The sample holds fewer than 75,000 distinct CDR3 sequences, about 26% seen once. The sequencing input was blood, either unsorted or a sorted T cell fraction (not recorded which). The source is a human donor who was either an allogeneic HSCT recipient or a stem cell or donor lymphocyte infusion donor (not recorded which). It is not recorded whose cells these are; they may come from a transplant donor. The chain joins TRBV9 to TRBJ2-2; the D call may be TRBD1 or TRBD2 (5 bases each). CDR3 protein: CASSVVNILGPRAEAGELFF. Here the CDR3 DNA reads TGTGCCAGCAGCGTAGTTAATATTTTGGGACCGCGGGCGGAGGCCGGGGAGCTGTTTTTT.